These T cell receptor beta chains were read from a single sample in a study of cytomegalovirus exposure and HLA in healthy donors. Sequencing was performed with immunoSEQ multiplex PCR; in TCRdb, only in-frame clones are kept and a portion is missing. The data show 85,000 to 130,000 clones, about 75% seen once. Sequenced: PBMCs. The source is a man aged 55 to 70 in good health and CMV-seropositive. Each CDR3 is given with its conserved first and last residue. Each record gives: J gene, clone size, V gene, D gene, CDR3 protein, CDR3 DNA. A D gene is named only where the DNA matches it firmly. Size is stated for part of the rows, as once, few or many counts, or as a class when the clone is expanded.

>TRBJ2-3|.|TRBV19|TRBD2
CASSIGGRVADTQYF
TGTGCCAGTAGTATAGGGGGGAGGGTGGCAGATACGCAGTATTTT
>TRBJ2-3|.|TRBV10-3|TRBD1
CAITPGQGGTDTQYF
TGTGCCATCACCCCGGGACAGGGGGGCACAGATACGCAGTATTTT
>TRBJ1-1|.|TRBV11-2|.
CASSPPGRASTEAFF
TGTGCCAGCAGCCCCCCGGGGAGGGCGAGCACTGAAGCTTTCTTT
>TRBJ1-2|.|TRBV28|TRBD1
CASRAPGGGGYTF
TGTGCCAGCAGGGCCCCAGGGGGTGGTGGCTACACCTTC
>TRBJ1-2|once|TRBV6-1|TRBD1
CASRRDSNYGYTF
TGTGCCAGCAGGAGGGACAGCAACTATGGCTACACCTTC
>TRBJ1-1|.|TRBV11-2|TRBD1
CASSLGRGRFEAFF
TGTGCCAGCAGCTTAGGCAGGGGGCGCTTTGAAGCTTTCTTT
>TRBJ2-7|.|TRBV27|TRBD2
CASKLGTTGYEQYF
TGTGCCAGCAAATTAGGGACTACGGGCTACGAGCAGTACTTC
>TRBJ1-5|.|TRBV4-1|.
CASSQDKAGRQPQHF
TGCGCCAGCAGCCAAGATAAGGCAGGGAGGCAGCCCCAGCATTTT
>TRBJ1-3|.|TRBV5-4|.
CASSFPGGSGNTIYF
TGTGCTAGCAGCTTTCCGGGTGGGTCTGGAAACACCATATATTTT
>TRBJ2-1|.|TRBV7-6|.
CASSLAGSGDEQFF
TGTGCCAGCAGCTTAGCGGGCTCGGGGGATGAGCAGTTCTTC
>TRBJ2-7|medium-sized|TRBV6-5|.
CASSLISGSYEQYF
TGTGCCAGCAGCCTCATATCGGGCTCCTACGAGCAGTACTTC
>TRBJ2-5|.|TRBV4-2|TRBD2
CASSQDPSGGGQETQYF
TGTGCCAGCAGCCAAGACCCTAGCGGGGGGGGACAAGAGACCCAGTACTTC
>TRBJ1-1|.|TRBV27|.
CASSLGGLMNTEAFF
TGTGCCAGCAGTTTGGGGGGGCTCATGAACACTGAAGCTTTCTTT
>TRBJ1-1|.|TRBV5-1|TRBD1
CASSPQEGGVTEAFF
TGCGCCAGCAGCCCCCAGGAAGGGGGCGTAACTGAAGCTTTCTTT
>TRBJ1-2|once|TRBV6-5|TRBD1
CASSYLGTGGGYTF
TGTGCCAGCAGTTACTTGGGGACAGGGGGTGGCTACACCTTC
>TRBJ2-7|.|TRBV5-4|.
CASSKTGGHEQYF
TGTGCCAGCAGCAAGACAGGCGGCCACGAGCAGTACTTC
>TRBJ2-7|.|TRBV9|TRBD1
CASSGGTGQEQYF
TGTGCCAGCAGCGGTGGGACAGGGCAAGAGCAGTACTTC
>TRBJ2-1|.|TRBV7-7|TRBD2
CASSLTSGGANEQFF
TGTGCCAGCAGCCTAACTAGCGGGGGGGCCAATGAGCAGTTCTTC
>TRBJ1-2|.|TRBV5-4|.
CASSLGVSYGYTF
TGTGCCAGCAGCTTAGGGGTGTCCTATGGCTACACCTTC
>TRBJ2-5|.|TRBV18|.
CASSSGINQETQYF
TGTGCCAGCTCATCCGGGATAAACCAAGAGACCCAGTACTTC
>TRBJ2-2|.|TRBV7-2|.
CASSLRQASITGELFF
TGTGCCAGCAGCTTAAGGCAGGCCTCTATCACCGGGGAGCTGTTTTTT
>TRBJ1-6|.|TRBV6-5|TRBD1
CASTSTGDNSPLHF
TGTGCCAGCACTAGTACAGGGGATAATTCACCCCTCCACTTT
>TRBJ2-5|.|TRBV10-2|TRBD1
CASSYQGAREETQYF
TGCGCCAGCAGCTACCAGGGGGCGCGGGAAGAGACCCAGTACTTC
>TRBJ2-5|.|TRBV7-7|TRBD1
CASSARQGQETQYF
TGTGCCAGCAGCGCCCGACAGGGCCAAGAGACCCAGTACTTC
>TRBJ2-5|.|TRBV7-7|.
CASSLATQGGQETQYF
TGTGCCAGCAGCTTAGCTACTCAGGGTGGCCAAGAGACCCAGTACTTC
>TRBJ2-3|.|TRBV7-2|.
CASSLSRSEADTQYF
TGTGCCAGCAGCCTTTCCCGCAGCGAGGCAGATACGCAGTATTTT
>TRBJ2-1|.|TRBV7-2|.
CASSPSVAGVGEQFF
TGTGCCAGCAGCCCTAGCGTGGCGGGCGTGGGTGAGCAGTTCTTC
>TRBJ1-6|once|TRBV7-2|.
CASSLNSYNSPLHF
TGTGCCAGCAGCTTAAACAGCTATAATTCACCCCTCCACTTT
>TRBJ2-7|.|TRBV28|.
CASWDSKYEQYF
TGTGCCAGCTGGGACTCGAAATACGAGCAGTACTTC
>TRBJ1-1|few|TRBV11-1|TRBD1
CASSPPGQGVMNTEAFF
TGTGCCAGCAGCCCCCCGGGACAGGGGGTAATGAACACTGAAGCTTTCTTT
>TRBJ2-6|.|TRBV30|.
CALAAGGANVLTF
TGTGCCCTCGCGGCGGGTGGGGCCAACGTCCTGACTTTC
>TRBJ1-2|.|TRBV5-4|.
CASTILGGLSSMGYTF
TGTGCCAGCACCATTTTGGGTGGGCTGAGCTCTATGGGCTACACCTTC
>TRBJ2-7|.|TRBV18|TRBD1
CASSPPQTGGYEQYF
TGTGCCAGCTCACCACCGCAGACAGGGGGTTACGAGCAGTACTTC
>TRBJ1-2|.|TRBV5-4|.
CASNDAGSYGCTF
TGTGCCAGCAACGACGCAGGGTCCTATGGCTGCACCTTC
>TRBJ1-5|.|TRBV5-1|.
CASSTDGIGQPQHF
TGCGCCTCGAGCACGGACGGGATCGGTCAGCCCCAGCATTTT
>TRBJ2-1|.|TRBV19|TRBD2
CASGLAGGNEQFF
TGTGCCAGTGGACTAGCGGGGGGCAATGAGCAGTTCTTC
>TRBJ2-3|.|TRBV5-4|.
CASSFGHEQDTQYF
TGTGCCAGCAGCTTTGGGCACGAACAAGATACGCAGTATTTT
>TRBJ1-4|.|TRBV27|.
CASTGRGAGEKLFF
TGTGCCAGCACGGGGCGGGGGGCAGGTGAAAAACTGTTTTTT
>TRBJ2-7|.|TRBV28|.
CASSLFPGVAYF
TGTGCCAGCAGTTTATTTCCAGGGGTGGCGTACTTC
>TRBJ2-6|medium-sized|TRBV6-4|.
CASSDSRSGANVLTF
TGTGCCAGCAGTGACTCGAGGTCTGGGGCCAACGTCCTGACTTTC
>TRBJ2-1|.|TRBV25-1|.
CASSNPSSYNEQFF
TGTGCCAGCAGTAACCCGAGCTCCTACAATGAGCAGTTCTTC
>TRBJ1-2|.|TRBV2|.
CASSERGGYGYTF
TGTGCCAGCAGTGAAAGAGGAGGCTATGGCTACACCTTC
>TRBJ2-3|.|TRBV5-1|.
CASTATGAGDTQYF
TGCGCCAGCACAGCAACAGGGGCGGGGGATACGCAGTATTTT
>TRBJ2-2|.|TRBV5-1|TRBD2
CASSPQGLADTGELFF
TGCGCCAGCAGCCCACAGGGACTAGCCGACACCGGGGAGCTGTTTTTT
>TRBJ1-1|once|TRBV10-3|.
CAIRGAVMNTEAFF
TGTGCCATCAGGGGGGCAGTCATGAACACTGAAGCTTTCTTT
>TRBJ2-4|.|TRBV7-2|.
CASSLALTVKNIQYF
TGTGCCAGCAGCTTAGCGCTGACAGTAAAAAACATTCAGTACTTC
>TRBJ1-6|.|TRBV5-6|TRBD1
CASSLEPGQGSSYNSPLHF
TGTGCCAGCAGCTTGGAACCGGGACAGGGCAGTTCCTATAATTCACCCCTCCACTTT
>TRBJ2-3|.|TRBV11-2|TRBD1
CASSWDRGADTQYF
TGTGCCAGCAGCTGGGACAGGGGAGCAGATACGCAGTATTTT
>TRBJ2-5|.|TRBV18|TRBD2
CASSPYTSGRETQYF
TGTGCCAGCTCACCTTATACTAGCGGCCGGGAGACCCAGTACTTC
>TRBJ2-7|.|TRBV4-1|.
CASSQDGAGGGYEQYF
TGCGCCAGCAGCCAAGATGGGGCAGGGGGAGGCTACGAGCAGTACTTC
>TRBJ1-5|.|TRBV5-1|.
CASSLGGFQPQHF
TGCGCCAGCAGCTTGGGAGGGTTTCAGCCCCAGCATTTT
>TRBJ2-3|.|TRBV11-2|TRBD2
CASSSSGASTDTQYF
TGTGCCAGCAGCTCGAGCGGGGCTAGCACAGATACGCAGTATTTT
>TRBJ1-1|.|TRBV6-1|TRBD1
CASSEEGGHTEAFF
TGTGCCAGCAGTGAAGAAGGGGGCCACACTGAAGCTTTCTTT
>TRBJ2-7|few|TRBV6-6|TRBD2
CASSRTRIGWQYF
TGTGCCAGCAGCCGGACTAGGATCGGGTGGCAGTACTTC
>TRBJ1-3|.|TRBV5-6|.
CASSFRPGHAYSGNTIYF
TGTGCCAGCAGCTTTAGACCGGGACACGCGTACTCTGGAAACACCATATATTTT
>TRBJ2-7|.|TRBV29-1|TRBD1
CSIRDSLYEQYF
TGCAGCATCAGGGACAGCCTCTACGAGCAGTACTTC
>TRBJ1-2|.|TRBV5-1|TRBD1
CASSLEGAHYGYTF
TGCGCCAGCAGCTTGGAGGGGGCCCACTATGGCTACACCTTC